These 3 T cell receptor beta chains were all obtained from the same sample, sequenced in a study of T cell responses to AZD1222 COVID-19 vaccine (dated by TCRdb to the early 2020s). The library was built by means of the immunoSEQ multiplex PCR assay. The table was pulled from immuneACCESS by TCRdb, which kept in-frame rearrangements only. Such tables lose some clones; where checked, under half of the loss comes from unresolved V genes, and the rest has no known cause. Counted in this sample were some 100,000 clones; roughly nine tenths of them appeared once. The ten largest clones take up approximately 16% of the sample. Reading the label with the study, this specimen's time point is: baseline before first vaccination. This sample comprised peripheral blood, obtained on day 0 of AZD1222 vaccination. The receptors were sampled from an adult in good health.

The chain employs TRBV11-3 and TRBJ2-1, with 13 bases matching TRBD2. The CDR3 is made up of 16 amino acids. Germline lookup yields CDR1 SGHNT and CDR2 YENEEA. V dropped 0 bases and J dropped 5; count of bases not matched to a gene: 1. In DNA form, the CDR3 reads TGTGCCAGCAGCTTAGATGGGACTAGCGGGAACAATGAGCAGTTCTTC. Its protein product is CASSLDGTSGNNEQFF.

This chain links TRBV27 with TRBJ2-5, with 9 bases aligning to TRBD1. V dropped 5 bases and J dropped 5; count of bases not matched to a gene: 15. CDR1 MNHEY and CDR2 SMNVEV come from the germline V gene (reference sequence). This CDR3 comprises 17 residues. The CDR3 DNA follows: TGTGCCAGCAGTCCCTATATGGATGGGACAGGGCGGGAGACCCAGTACTTC. This sequence encodes CASSPYMDGTGRETQYF.

This clone has only one observation. The gene calls are TRBV6-5 and TRBJ2-7; TRBD1 agrees at 8 bases. Germline V gene lookup returns CDR1 MNHEY and CDR2 SVGAGI. After removal of 0 bases from V and 3 bases from J, the junction contained 4 bases not matched to a gene. The length of the CDR3 is 15 residues. CDR3 region: CASSYSGQVDYEQYF. In nucleotides, the CDR3 is TGTGCCAGCAGTTACTCGGGACAGGTAGACTACGAGCAGTACTTC.